What follows is one T cell receptor (beta chain) and its context. This sample stems from a study of blood T cell repertoires in COVID-19. Study as a whole: PBMCs, B-cell-depleted T cells, or T cells provided the cDNA or gDNA that made up the material.

Germline values: CDR1 MDHEN, CDR2 SYDVKM. CDR3 length: 17 residues. With V trimmed by 8 bases and J by 0 bases, 9 bases remained unmatched. Authors' methods: Amplification of reference gene primers provided the estimated nucleated cell counts. Method: immunoSEQ multiplex PCR; TCRdb's copy keeps in-frame clones and lacks some. The D gene and trimming were derived from the DNA, and the V and J assignments and clone size from that table. The repertoire holds 70,000 or so clones, over 70% seen once, with 20% to 25% in the top ten. The source is a man aged 70 or older with acute or convalescent COVID-19. The sequenced material came from peripheral blood. The genes are TRBV28 and TRBJ2-6; 8 bases align to TRBD1. The CDR3 DNA follows: TGTGCCAGCTGCCCGGGACAGGTCGTCTCTGGGGCCAACGTCCTGACTTTC. This translates into CASCPGQVVSGANVLTF.